These 8 T cell receptor beta chains were all obtained from the same sample, sequenced in a study of T cell changes during pregnancy in multiple sclerosis. The data were produced by immunoSEQ multiplex PCR, yet TCRdb's version contains in-frame clones alone and is incomplete. The sample has tens of thousands of clones; more than 80% are singletons. The sequencing here drew on CD4+ T cells from peripheral blood mononuclear cells, taken in the first trimester of pregnancy. These receptors were collected from a female donor with multiple sclerosis, enrolled in a pregnancy study.

This rearrangement joins TRBV14 to TRBJ1-2; 8 positions match TRBD1. The CDR3 length is 13 residues. V lost 4 bases, J lost 7 bases, and 5 bases stayed unmatched. In germline, CDR1 is SGHDN, CDR2 FVKESK. CDR3 bases: TGTGCCAGCAGCCCGGACAGGGTCAGTGGCTACACCTTC. Protein sequence: CASSPDRVSGYTF.

The chain couples TRBV7-8 to TRBJ2-2; 8 positions match TRBD2. The J segment lost 7 bases and the V segment lost 4 bases, leaving 14 bases of the junction unmatched. The CDR3 length is 17 residues. CDR1 is SGHVS, CDR2 FQNEAQ, per germline. CDR3 protein: CASSSTRWSGSHGELFF. The CDR3 nucleotides read TGTGCCAGCAGCTCGACACGTTGGAGCGGGAGCCACGGGGAGCTGTTTTTT.

CDR3 coding DNA: TGTGCCAGCTCACCGGGGGCTAGCACAGATACGCAGTATTTT. It codes for CASSPGASTDTQYF. This chain uses TRBV18 with TRBJ2-3; tentatively, D is TRBD1 (6 bases). V dropped 3 bases and J dropped 0 bases, with 7 bases sitting between them. Germline-derived CDR1 and CDR2 are KGHSH and LQKENI. This CDR3 region has 14 residues.

The rearrangement links TRBV6-4 to TRBJ1-6; 9 bases are shared with TRBD1. Looked up from germline, CDR1 is MRHNA and CDR2 is SNTAGT. This CDR3 has 16 residues. V gave up 4 bases and J gave up 8 bases; unmatched junction bases: 9. In nucleotides, the CDR3 is TGTGCCAGCAGTGCCTTCTTGACAGGGGGGGATTCACCCCTCCACTTT. Translation: CASSAFLTGGDSPLHF.

This clone has only a few counts. The V gene is TRBV5-1, the J gene TRBJ2-6; 9 bases fit TRBD1. The CDR3 extends over 17 amino acids. The ends lost 1 base at V and 0 bases at J; junction bases unmatched: 2. Germline V lookup: CDR1 SGHRS, CDR2 YFSETQ. The CDR3 loop reads CASSLRQGDSGANVLTF. The CDR3 bases are TGCGCCAGCAGCTTGCGACAGGGGGACTCTGGGGCCAACGTCCTGACTTTC.

V and J are TRBV28 and TRBJ2-7; 9 nucleotides line up with TRBD1. The CDR3 covers 13 residues. The germline V gene has CDR1 MDHEN and CDR2 SYDVKM. The ends lost 6 bases at V and 5 bases at J; junction bases unmatched: 5. CDR3 sequence: CASSPGDRDEQYF. The CDR3, as DNA: TGTGCCAGCAGCCCCGGGGACAGGGACGAGCAGTACTTC.

V usage is TRBV11-2 and J usage is TRBJ2-7, with 11 bases fitting TRBD2. This CDR3 has 15 amino acids. Per germline, CDR1 SGHAT and CDR2 FQNNGV. The J segment lost 0 bases and the V segment lost 3 bases, leaving 1 base of the junction unmatched. CDR3 sequence (DNA): TGTGCCAGCAGCTTGACTAGCGGGAACTCCTACGAGCAGTACTTC. Protein sequence: CASSLTSGNSYEQYF.

This chain joins TRBV28 and TRBJ2-4; 7 bases line up with TRBD1. Germline assignment: CDR1 MDHEN and CDR2 SYDVKM. V dropped 5 bases and J dropped 6; count of bases not matched to a gene: 7. CDR3 size: 14 residues. CDR3 region: CASSADREGNIQYF. CDR3 in DNA: TGTGCCAGCAGTGCTGACAGGGAAGGAAACATTCAGTACTTC.